These T cell receptor beta chains were read from a single sample in a study of Graves' ophthalmopathy and Graves' hyperthyroidism. TCRdb reprocessed the multiplex PCR reads with MiXCR, giving one entry per CDR3 protein. The sample has 230,000 or so distinct CDR3 sequences; around 42% are singletons. Specimen: peripheral blood. The receptor set was obtained from an adult man with Graves' ophthalmopathy. Both conserved end residues are part of each CDR3. A D gene is named only where the DNA matches it firmly. Rows may omit the clone size; those that give it use once, few, many or a size class.

clone size | J gene | V gene | D gene | CDR3 protein | CDR3 DNA
. | TRBJ2-3 | TRBV24-1 | . | CATNPGESTDTQYF | TGTGCCACCAACCCGGGGGAGTCGACAGATACGCAGTATTTT
. | TRBJ1-4 | TRBV4-1 | . | CASSQDGYSTNEKLFF | TGCGCCAGCAGCCAAGATGGGTACTCAACTAATGAAAAACTGTTTTTT
. | TRBJ1-4 | TRBV20-1 | . | CSVAQGQGEELFF | TGCAGTGTCGCCCAAGGGCAAGGAGAAGAACTGTTTTTT
. | TRBJ1-1 | TRBV5-8 | . | CASSLARTSNTEAFF | TGCGCCAGCAGCTTGGCCAGGACTTCGAACACTGAAGCTTTCTTT
. | TRBJ1-1 | TRBV2 | . | CASSFRDWGVTEAFF | TGTGCCAGCAGTTTCCGAGACTGGGGGGTCACTGAAGCTTTCTTT
. | TRBJ1-1 | TRBV7-2 | . | CASSLRLETGAFF | TGTGCCAGCAGCCTGAGACTGGAGACGGGAGCTTTCTTT
. | TRBJ2-7 | TRBV20-1 | . | CSAQPGHRLYSSYEQYF | TGCAGTGCTCAGCCGGGACACCGCCTTTACAGCTCCTACGAGCAGTACTTC
. | TRBJ2-7 | TRBV29-1 | . | CSVRWGSYEQYF | TGCAGCGTTCGATGGGGCTCCTACGAGCAGTACTTC
. | TRBJ1-1 | TRBV28 | . | CATDGGLHRRAFF | TGTGCCACGGACGGGGGACTCCATCGGAGGGCTTTCTTT
. | TRBJ1-1 | TRBV20-1 | . | CSARFARTVREAFF | TGCAGTGCTAGATTTGCTCGGACAGTCCGTGAAGCTTTCTTT
. | TRBJ1-1 | TRBV28 | . | CASSLLGTWGTEAFF | TGTGCCAGCAGTTTGCTCGGGACATGGGGCACTGAAGCTTTCTTT
. | TRBJ1-2 | TRBV29-1 | . | CSVEGDNGDYGYTF | TGCAGCGTTGAGGGGGACAACGGGGACTATGGCTACACCTTC
. | TRBJ1-1 | TRBV7-8 | . | CASSFATWTSPNTEAFF | TGTGCCAGCAGCTTTGCGACCTGGACGTCACCGAACACTGAAGCTTTCTTT
few | TRBJ2-7 | TRBV4-2 | . | CASSQEGSGPYEQYF | TGTGCCAGCAGCCAAGAGGGTAGCGGCCCCTACGAGCAGTACTTC
. | TRBJ1-3 | TRBV10-3 | . | CAISDDTTISGNTIYF | TGTGCCATCAGTGATGACACAACTATCTCTGGAAACACCATATATTTT
. | TRBJ2-1 | TRBV7-9 | TRBD2 | CASTSPSGRVNEQFF | TGTGCCAGCACCTCCCCTAGCGGAAGGGTAAATGAGCAGTTCTTC
. | TRBJ1-1 | TRBV20-1 | . | CSARYRDPNTEAFF | TGCAGTGCTAGGTACAGGGACCCGAACACTGAAGCTTTCTTT
. | TRBJ1-1 | TRBV2 | . | CASSRLGGGAEAFF | TGTGCCAGCAGCCGACTGGGGGGGGGCGCCGAAGCTTTCTTT
. | TRBJ2-2 | TRBV5-4 | TRBD1 | CASSQGGQGLTGELFF | TGTGCCAGCAGCCAAGGTGGACAGGGACTCACCGGGGAGCTGTTTTTT
many | TRBJ2-6 | TRBV12-3/TRBV12-4 | . | CASSLSGANVLTF | TGTGCCAGCAGCCTCTCTGGGGCCAACGTCCTGACTTTC
few | TRBJ1-4 | TRBV7-8 | TRBD1 | CASSRTGGMEKLFF | TGTGCCAGCAGCAGGACAGGGGGCATGGAAAAACTGTTTTTT
. | TRBJ1-2 | TRBV9 | . | CASSVSGPYGYTF | TGTGCCAGCAGCGTTTCCGGCCCATATGGCTACACCTTC
medium-sized | TRBJ1-5 | TRBV15 | . | CATSRAQPQHF | TGTGCCACCAGCAGAGCACAGCCCCAGCATTTT
many | TRBJ2-7 | TRBV29-1 | . | CSVEDVRDEQYF | TGCAGCGTTGAAGATGTCAGGGACGAGCAGTACTTC
few | TRBJ2-7 | TRBV10-3 | . | CAISESLRGTYEQYF | TGTGCCATCAGTGAGTCTCTACGGGGGACCTACGAGCAGTACTTC
. | TRBJ2-7 | TRBV7-2 | . | CASSDIYKQYF | TGTGCCAGCAGCGACATCTACAAGCAGTACTTC
few | TRBJ1-2 | TRBV4-1 | TRBD1 | CASSPNPGQGAYGYTF | TGTGCCAGCAGCCCGAACCCGGGACAGGGGGCTTATGGCTACACCTTC
. | TRBJ1-1 | TRBV19 | . | CASSSPRDTNTEAFF | TGTGCCAGTAGTTCGCCCCGGGACACGAACACTGAAGCTTTCTTT
many | TRBJ1-1 | TRBV29-1 | . | CSVRGNPEAFF | TGCAGCGTTCGGGGTAATCCTGAAGCTTTCTTT
few | TRBJ1-5 | TRBV5-4 | . | CASSLGGRGSNQPQHF | TGTGCCAGCAGCTTGGGGGGGCGGGGATCAAATCAGCCCCAGCATTTT
. | TRBJ2-2 | TRBV12-3/TRBV12-4 | . | CASSPNHLGTGELFF | TGTGCCAGCAGCCCAAACCACCTCGGGACCGGGGAGCTGTTTTTT